Shown below are 31 T cell receptor beta chains from a single sample sequenced in a study of T cell responses to AZD1222 COVID-19 vaccine. The repertoire was sequenced with immunoSEQ multiplex PCR; TCRdb's copy has only in-frame clones and lacks some. Of over 120,000 clones detected, approximately 86% appear once; the ten largest clones hold approximately 4.7%. Sequencing was performed on peripheral blood, taken 28 days after the second AZD1222 dose. Every receptor here comes from an adult who received the AZD1222 COVID-19 vaccine.

The CDR3 DNA reads as TGTGCCATCAGTGAGTTAGCGGGCAGGGCTGGAAACACCATATATTTT. It yields the protein CAISELAGRAGNTIYF. The gene calls are TRBV10-3 and TRBJ1-3, with a weak D call TRBD1 (5 bases). CDR3 length equals 16 residues. CDR1 is ENHRY and CDR2 is SYGVKD in the germline V gene. V lost 1 base, J lost 2 bases, and 12 bases lay in between.

This clone turned up a few times. The V call is TRBV28, the J call TRBJ1-5; possibly TRBD1 for D (6 bases). V dropped 5 bases and J dropped 2 bases, with 13 bases sitting between them. The CDR3 totals 15 residues. Germline CDR1 reads MDHEN; CDR2 reads SYDVKM. DNA for the CDR3: TGTGCCAGCAGTACCCGGACAGCCGGCAATCAGCCCCAGCATTTT. Translating gives CASSTRTAGNQPQHF.

The chain joins TRBV18 to TRBJ1-3; D call uncertain. Germline lookup yields CDR1 KGHSH and CDR2 LQKENI. With 5 bases removed from V and 0 bases from J, the gap between germline ends came to 5 bases. The CDR3 length is 13 residues. This CDR3 reads CASSSSSGNTIYF. DNA of the CDR3: TGTGCCAGCTCATCAAGCTCTGGAAACACCATATATTTT.

The chain recombines TRBV7-9 with TRBJ1-2; TRBD1 agrees at 8 bases. J gave up 8 bases and V 4 bases, and 9 bases lay outside the gene matches. The CDR3 runs to 14 residues. Germline CDR1 is SEHNR and CDR2 is FQNEAQ (reference sequence). The CDR3 region is CASSSTGQGEGYTF. The CDR3 DNA reads TGTGCCAGCAGCTCGACCGGACAGGGAGAAGGCTACACCTTC.

Regarding this clone: One end of the junction does not line up with germline, which may come from a read error. The chain couples TRBV30 to TRBJ1-1; a weak D match, TRBD1 (6 bases). The CDR3 sequence is 14 residues long. Germline V gene data show CDR1 as GTSNPN and CDR2 as SVGIG (reference sequence). In nucleotides, the CDR3 is TGTGCCCGGAGAGAGGGGGGTGGTAACACTGAAGCTTTCTTT. Translated: CARREGGGNTEAFF.

Note on this clone: Other DNA sequences in this sample translate to the same CDR3. J is TRBJ1-5 and V is TRBV19; no clear D. V shed 1 base and J shed 4 bases, with 5 bases lying between them. This CDR3 has 13 residues. Germline CDR1 is LNHDA and CDR2 is SQIVND (reference sequence). CDR3 nucleotide sequence: TGTGCCAGTAGTATAGTCGGTAATCAGCCCCAGCATTTT. It encodes CASSIVGNQPQHF.

The J gene is TRBJ1-6, the V gene TRBV6-5; TRBD1 matches at 7 bases. The germline CDR1 and CDR2 sequences are MNHEY and SVGAGI. CDR3 size: 14 residues. J lost 5 bases, V lost 6 bases, and 4 bases had no gene match. Here the CDR3 reads CASRPGQDNSPLHF. In DNA form, the CDR3 reads TGTGCCAGCAGACCCGGACAGGATAATTCACCCCTCCACTTT.

This clone has only one observation. The rearrangement uses TRBV28 and TRBJ1-2; no definite D call. The V gene lost 7 bases and the J gene lost 6 bases, with 21 bases spanning the gap. This CDR3 spans 15 amino acids. CDR1 is MDHEN and CDR2 is SYDVKM in the germline V gene. The CDR3 sequence is CASKPHGPTRDGYTF. The CDR3 DNA reads TGTGCCAGCAAACCCCACGGACCTACTAGGGATGGCTACACCTTC.

The chain joins TRBV21-1 to TRBJ2-1; the table gives TRBD2 as D, unverified against the DNA. TRBV21-1 is a pseudogene segment. The CDR3 has 15 amino acids. CDR3 sequence reads: CASRLAGSSYNEQFF. Written as DNA, the CDR3 is TGTGCCAGCAGACTAGCGGGAAGCTCCTACAATGAGCAGTTCTTC.

The rearrangement links TRBV11-2 to TRBJ2-5, with 9 bases aligning to TRBD2. V shed 5 bases, J shed 2 bases, and the junction held 9 bases outside the gene matches. The CDR3 has 16 amino acids. Germline CDR1 SGHAT, CDR2 FQNNGV. The CDR3 coding sequence is TGTGCCAGCAGCCGGAAGCGGGGGGACCTTCAAGAGACCCAGTACTTC. Residues: CASSRKRGDLQETQYF.

The gene calls are TRBV7-2 and TRBJ1-5; D not resolved. This CDR3 spans 13 amino acids. Germline V CDR1 and CDR2: SGHTA, FQGNSA. Between the trimmed V and J ends, which lost 3 bases and 7 bases, there was a span of 10 bases. The CDR3 DNA follows: TGTGCCAGCAGCTTTTTGACCAACCAGCCCCAGCATTTT. Translation: CASSFLTNQPQHF.

The rearrangement links TRBV10-3 to TRBJ1-2, with D possibly TRBD1 on 6 matching bases. This CDR3 spans 17 amino acids. Germline V CDR1 and CDR2: ENHRY, SYGVKD. The V and J ends lost 3 bases and 3 bases respectively, with 20 bases between them. For the CDR3, the DNA is TGTGCCATCAGTGACCCCCACCGACAGGTGAACCACTATGGCTACACCTTC. It encodes CAISDPHRQVNHYGYTF.

The chain is built from TRBV3-1 (or the pseudogene TRBV3-2) and TRBJ1-2; a weak D match, TRBD1 (6 bases). There are 14 residues in the CDR3. Germline CDR1 and CDR2: LGHDT and YNNKEL (reference sequence). V was shortened by 0 bases and J by 1 base, with 6 bases between the two germline ends. Here the CDR3 DNA reads TGTGCCAGCAGCCAAGAACAGGGTAACTATGGCTACACCTTC. It encodes CASSQEQGNYGYTF.

The chain uses TRBV9 and TRBJ1-2; D remains unclear. The germline CDR1 and CDR2 sequences are SGDLS and YYNGEE. CDR3 length equals 14 residues. V gave up 0 bases and J gave up 2 bases, with 8 bases separating them. DNA of the CDR3: TGTGCCAGCAGCGTAGCGGAGGAGAACTATGGCTACACCTTC. It is translated as CASSVAEENYGYTF.

V and J are TRBV18 and TRBJ1-2; 7 nucleotides line up with TRBD1. With V trimmed by 4 bases and J by 0 bases, 5 bases remained unmatched. Germline V gene data show CDR1 as KGHSH and CDR2 as LQKENI. CDR3 length: 15 residues. The CDR3 DNA follows: TGTGCCAGCTCACTTCAGGGGGGCGCTAACTATGGCTACACCTTC. This sequence encodes CASSLQGGANYGYTF.

CDR3 in amino acids: CASSPSGRGYTF. CDR3 coding DNA: TGTGCCAGCAGTCCCTCGGGGAGAGGCTACACCTTC. The chain links TRBV12-3 or TRBV12-4 to TRBJ1-2; D unclear. The V and J ends lost 5 bases and 8 bases respectively, with 12 bases between them. This CDR3 has 12 residues.

This chain connects TRBV27 to TRBJ1-2, with D maybe TRBD1 (6 bases). Germline-derived CDR1 and CDR2 are MNHEY and SMNVEV (reference sequence). The CDR3 spans 15 residues. The V end was cut by 6 bases, the J end by 1 base, with 15 bases between. This CDR3 reads CASSPGGQLNYGYTF. The CDR3 nucleotides are TGTGCCAGCAGCCCAGGAGGACAGCTTAACTATGGCTACACCTTC.

The V gene is TRBV15, the J gene TRBJ2-2; TRBD2 might be the D (6 bases). The CDR3 has 15 residues. Germline CDR1 LNHNV, CDR2 YYDKDF (reference sequence). Trimming removed 5 bases at V and 3 bases at J, with 13 bases between. DNA for the CDR3: TGTGCCACCAGCCCGAGTCGGGACTACACCGGGGAGCTGTTTTTT. Translated, it gives CATSPSRDYTGELFF. The full variable domain, with the rest looked up from reference TRBV15 and TRBJ2-2, is DAMVIQNPRYQVTQFGKPVTLSCSQTLNHNVMYWYQQKSSQAPKLLFHYYDKDFNNEADTPDNFQSRRPNTSFCFLDIRSPGLGDTAMYLCATSPSRDYTGELFFGEGSRLTVL.

The rearrangement links TRBV5-3 to TRBJ1-5; no definite D call. TRBV5-3 is an ORF, with its function uncertain. This CDR3 has 16 amino acids. Deletions cut 0 bases from V and 0 bases from J, with 10 bases between. CDR3 sequence reads: CARSLDPLYSNQPQHF. The DNA of the CDR3 is TGTGCCAGAAGCTTGGATCCTCTTTATAGCAATCAGCCCCAGCATTTT.

The chain combines TRBV9 with TRBJ1-1; D gene ambiguous. Germline V gene data show CDR1 as SGDLS and CDR2 as YYNGEE. This CDR3 is 12 amino acids long. Deletions cut 4 bases from V and 11 bases from J, with 15 bases between. The CDR3 coding sequence is TGTGCCAGCAGCCCCTACGAGGACCGGGCTTTCTTT. Protein: CASSPYEDRAFF.

The chain employs TRBV20-1 and TRBJ2-3, with 7 bases matching TRBD2. The CDR3 length is 14 residues. V trimming: 3 bases; J trimming: 2 bases; junction bases outside the gene matches: 5. Germline CDR1 and CDR2: DFQATT and SNEGSKA (reference sequence). The CDR3 protein is CSASGGGATDTQYF. CDR3 sequence (DNA): TGCAGTGCTAGTGGGGGAGGGGCCACAGATACGCAGTATTTT.

This sequence joins TRBV28 and TRBJ2-7; TRBD2 matches at 7 bases. CDR1 is MDHEN and CDR2 is SYDVKM in the germline V gene. After removal of 11 bases from V and 3 bases from J, the junction contained 7 bases not matched to a gene. The CDR3 length is 12 residues. The CDR3: CASHGGVYEQYF. CDR3 DNA sequence: TGTGCCTCCCATGGGGGGGTCTACGAGCAGTACTTC.

V usage is TRBV4-1 and J usage is TRBJ1-2, with 10 bases fitting TRBD1. CDR3 size: 16 residues. The V gene's germline CDR1 is MGHRA and CDR2 YSYEKL. Unmatched junction bases numbered 8, after V lost 4 bases and J lost 3 bases. CDR3 residues: CASSPQPGQGHYGYTF. In DNA, the CDR3 is TGCGCCAGCAGCCCCCAACCGGGACAGGGGCACTATGGCTACACCTTC.

The genes are TRBV7-9 and TRBJ2-2; the D gene is possibly TRBD2 (5 bases). The CDR3 consists of 12 residues. Germline loops: CDR1 SEHNR, CDR2 FQNEAQ (reference sequence). Trimming left V 6 bases short and J 8 bases short, with 10 bases between. As DNA, the CDR3 is TGTGCCAGCAGTCCCCGGGAAGGGGAGCTGTTTTTT. It specifies CASSPREGELFF.

The chain carries TRBV28 and TRBJ1-2; 9 nucleotides line up with TRBD1. Germline V gene lookup returns CDR1 MDHEN and CDR2 SYDVKM. This CDR3 comprises 13 residues. Trimming removed 8 bases from V and 8 bases from J; junction bases left unmatched: 9. CDR3 protein: CASALGTGNGYTF. The CDR3 bases are TGTGCCAGCGCTCTCGGGACAGGGAACGGCTACACCTTC.

The chain joins TRBV2 to TRBJ2-1; 7 bases match TRBD2. The CDR3 loop spans 16 amino acids. The trim removed 0 bases at V and 12 bases at J, leaving 14 bases unmatched. In germline, CDR1 is SNHLY, CDR2 FYNNEI. Here the CDR3 DNA reads TGTGCCAGCAGTGAAGCGGGGCCCCGGGGAGGGTTTGGGCAGTTCTTC. Protein product: CASSEAGPRGGFGQFF.

About this clone itself: Other DNA sequences in this specimen translate into the identical CDR3. The V and J genes are TRBV12-3 or TRBV12-4 and TRBJ2-7; D unresolved. Trimming pared 3 bases from V and 1 base from J, leaving 4 bases between. This CDR3 has 12 residues. The CDR3 here is CASSLGSYEQYF. CDR3 bases: TGTGCCAGCAGTTTGGGATCCTACGAGCAGTACTTC.

V usage is TRBV3-1 (or the pseudogene TRBV3-2) and J usage is TRBJ2-3, with D uncertain. Germline V gene lookup returns CDR1 LGHDT and CDR2 YNNKEL (reference sequence). This CDR3 contains 13 residues. Trimming pared 3 bases from V and 4 bases from J, leaving 8 bases between. In DNA, the CDR3 is TGTGCCAGCAGCCACGGCGATGCAGATACGCAGTATTTT. It translates to CASSHGDADTQYF.

This clone was seen only once. The rearrangement uses TRBV4-1 and TRBJ1-1; D is perhaps TRBD1 (5 bases). The CDR3 loop spans 17 amino acids. The ends were cut back, 0 bases at V and 0 bases at J, with 14 bases in the middle. CDR1 is MGHRA, CDR2 YSYEKL, per germline. The CDR3 DNA reads TGCGCCAGCAGCCAAGATTTAACCCCAGGGATGAACACTGAAGCTTTCTTT. This translates into CASSQDLTPGMNTEAFF.

The sample holds one count of this clone. The chain has TRBV30 and TRBJ2-1; D gene unclear. This CDR3 has 9 residues. Germline-derived CDR1 and CDR2 are GTSNPN and SVGIG (reference sequence). V was shortened by 7 bases and J by 15 bases, with 13 bases between the two germline ends. The chain's CDR3 is CALQPGVFF. The DNA of the CDR3 is TGTGCCTTACAGCCTGGGGTGTTCTTC.

In this sample, this clone turned up once. This chain joins TRBV11-3 and TRBJ2-7; D is tentatively TRBD1 or TRBD2 (5 bases each). V was cut by 5 bases and J by 7 bases, with 12 bases left in between. The germline gives CDR1 SGHNT, CDR2 YENEEA. This CDR3 contains 12 residues. The CDR3 region is CASSRDPGEQYF. In DNA, the CDR3 is TGTGCCAGCAGCCGGGACCCGGGGGAGCAGTACTTC.